These 13 T cell receptor beta chains originate from one sample sequenced in a study of radiation and T cells in renal cell carcinoma. Profiling relied on immunoSEQ multiplex PCR, and the TCRdb table lists in-frame clones only, not all of them. The sample comprises just over 95,000 clones, 80% to 90% of which are singletons, and under 8.5% rests with the top ten. The sample's time point: blood 4 weeks post-SBRT, at nephrectomy. This sample's treatment: 15 Gy SBRT to primary tumor, nephrectomy 4 weeks later. The sample consisted of blood, taken from a patient whose treatment included radiotherapy and nephrectomy. The receptors come from a man in his 60s with renal cell carcinoma.

The chain uses TRBV7-9 and TRBJ2-4; TRBD1 aligns across 7 bases. The CDR3 sequence is 15 residues long. The trim removed 5 bases at V and 6 bases at J, leaving 10 bases unmatched. Germline CDR1 and CDR2: SEHNR and FQNEAQ (reference sequence). The CDR3 protein is CASSPQGQEPNIQYF. The CDR3 DNA is TGTGCCAGCAGCCCACAAGGACAGGAGCCAAACATTCAGTACTTC.

V usage is TRBV7-2 and J usage is TRBJ1-2; D may be TRBD1 (6 bases). From germline, CDR1 is SGHTA and CDR2 FQGNSA. V lost 1 base and J 8 bases, leaving 17 bases between the germline ends. The CDR3 is 15 residues long. For the CDR3, the DNA is TGTGCCAGCAGCTTAGAAGGACGTGGGGGCGCCGGCTACACCTTC. Its protein is CASSLEGRGGAGYTF.

The chain is built from TRBV5-4 and TRBJ2-5; D is ambiguous. This CDR3 is built from 16 residues. Trimming stripped 0 bases from V and 1 base from J, with 13 bases between. CDR1 is SGHNT, CDR2 YYREEE, per germline (reference sequence). CDR3 loop: CASSLAIELFQETQYF. The CDR3, as DNA: TGTGCCAGCAGCTTGGCTATCGAACTATTCCAAGAGACCCAGTACTTC.

This chain links TRBV5-4 with TRBJ2-5, with D possibly being TRBD2 (6 bases). Germline CDR1 is SGHNT and CDR2 is YYREEE (reference sequence). Trimming shortened V by 1 base and J by 1 base, and 14 bases separated the two germline ends. The CDR3 has 16 residues. The CDR3 nucleotides are TGTGCCAGCAGCTTGTTTAGCGGAAAGGTCCAAGAGACCCAGTACTTC. The encoded protein is CASSLFSGKVQETQYF. The full variable domain, completed using reference TRBV5-4 and TRBJ2-5, is ETGVTQSPTHLIKTRGQQVTLRCSSQSGHNTVSWYQQALGQGPQFIFQYYREEENGRGNFPPRFSGLQFPNYSSELNVNALELDDSALYLCASSLFSGKVQETQYFGPGTRLLVL.

This clone was seen once. The chain joins TRBV30 to TRBJ2-7; possible D gene TRBD2, 5 bases. Germline V gene sequence: CDR1 GTSNPN, CDR2 SVGIG (reference sequence). The CDR3 totals 11 residues. Trimming pared 5 bases from V and 9 bases from J, leaving 14 bases between. The CDR3 protein is CAWEAGDLQYF. The CDR3 DNA reads TGTGCCTGGGAGGCCGGGGATTTGCAGTACTTC.

The chain joins TRBV4-1 to TRBJ2-7, with 10 positions matching TRBD2. This CDR3 region has 16 residues. The V gene's germline CDR1 is MGHRA and CDR2 YSYEKL. The trim removed 3 bases at V and 5 bases at J, leaving 10 bases unmatched. The CDR3, as DNA: TGCGCCAGCAGCCAGAGCGGTCTAGCGGGAGATCACGAGCAGTACTTC. Its protein is CASSQSGLAGDHEQYF.

The rearrangement uses TRBV27 and TRBJ2-3; 7 bases are a match to TRBD2. The CDR3 contains 15 residues. CDR1 and CDR2 from the germline V gene are MNHEY and SMNVEV (reference sequence). V gave up 3 bases and J gave up 8 bases; unmatched junction bases: 11. The CDR3 loop reads CASSFGLGSFGTQYF. In DNA form, the CDR3 reads TGTGCCAGCAGTTTCGGACTAGGGAGCTTTGGTACGCAGTATTTT.

This chain connects TRBV28 to TRBJ2-7, with TRBD1 matching 12 bases. The CDR3 runs 16 residues. Germline CDR1 MDHEN, CDR2 SYDVKM. V lost 3 bases and J lost 7; bases outside the gene matches: 10. CDR3: CASSLGPGQGAKEQYF. The DNA for the CDR3 is TGTGCCAGCAGTTTGGGGCCGGGACAGGGGGCTAAAGAGCAGTACTTC.

The V and J genes are TRBV5-1 and TRBJ2-7, with 7 nucleotides matching TRBD1. This CDR3 comprises 14 residues. Germline V gives CDR1 SGHRS, CDR2 YFSETQ. The J segment lost 1 base and the V segment lost 4 bases, leaving 5 bases of the junction unmatched. Here the CDR3 reads CASSAGGQSYEQYF. CDR3 bases: TGCGCCAGCAGCGCTGGGGGACAGTCCTACGAGCAGTACTTC.

The chain is built from TRBV19 and TRBJ2-7; the match to TRBD1 covers 8 bases. V gave up 6 bases and J gave up 2 bases; unmatched junction bases: 12. Germline V gives CDR1 LNHDA, CDR2 SQIVND (reference sequence). This CDR3 is built from 16 residues. CDR3 protein: CASSKYTGQAAYEQYF. The DNA for the CDR3 is TGTGCCAGTAGCAAATACACGGGACAGGCGGCCTACGAGCAGTACTTC.

V and J are TRBV5-1 and TRBJ2-7, with 8 bases aligning to TRBD2. This CDR3 contains 16 residues. The ends lost 4 bases at V and 2 bases at J; junction bases unmatched: 11. From germline, CDR1 is SGHRS and CDR2 YFSETQ. The CDR3 nucleotides are TGCGCCAGCAGCCCCCTGTCGGGGGGGGCTCCCTACGAGCAGTACTTC. It encodes CASSPLSGGAPYEQYF.

To note about this clone: This sample also contains other DNA sequences that code for the same CDR3. This chain uses TRBV20-1 with TRBJ2-5; D perhaps matches TRBD1 (5 bases). This CDR3 region has 11 residues. Germline values: CDR1 DFQATT, CDR2 SNEGSKA (reference sequence). V was pared by 4 bases and J by 5 bases, with 8 bases between. CDR3 DNA sequence: TGCAGTGCTATTAGGGGTGAGACCCAGTACTTC. This sequence encodes CSAIRGETQYF.

The chain joins TRBV5-1 to TRBJ2-3, with 10 bases aligning to TRBD2. Germline V gene sequence: CDR1 SGHRS, CDR2 YFSETQ. J lost 3 bases, V lost 4 bases, and 8 bases had no gene match. The CDR3 is 16 residues long. The CDR3 nucleotides are TGCGCCAGCAGCCCCTGGGGAGCGGGAGGGACAGATACGCAGTATTTT. It codes for CASSPWGAGGTDTQYF.